Each of the 22 T cell receptor beta chains below was sequenced from the same sample in a study of spatial heterogeneity in lung cancer. Study results and caveats: Mutation tallies in tumors tracked expanded intratumoral alpha and beta TCR counts.

These TCRs' antigens remain unknown. Regarding time point: sample taken at primary tumor resection. TCRdb analysed the 5' RACE reads with MiXCR anew, one entry per CDR3 protein. The sample shows about 8,000 distinct CDR3 sequences, about 9.3% of them seen only once. The sequences come from lung tumor tissue, collected at surgery. All receptors come from a male donor with early-stage non-small cell lung cancer.

This clonotype is medium-sized within its sample. This rearrangement joins TRBV12-3 or TRBV12-4 to TRBJ1-2, with D tentatively TRBD1 (6 bases). The CDR3 runs 13 residues. With 6 bases removed from V and 5 bases from J, the gap between germline ends came to 13 bases. The CDR3 nucleotides are TGTGCCAGCAGCCTCGGACAGCGGTATGGCTACACCTTC. It codes for CASSLGQRYGYTF.

This clonotype is termed medium-sized (0.01 to 0.1%). The chain recombines TRBV14 with TRBJ2-5, with 7 bases aligning to TRBD2. CDR3 size: 16 residues. Germline-derived CDR1 and CDR2 are SGHDN and FVKESK. The trim removed 3 bases at V and 5 bases at J, leaving 12 bases unmatched. The CDR3 protein is CASSQIFGTNGETQYF. CDR3 sequence (DNA): TGTGCCAGCAGCCAGATCTTCGGGACTAACGGCGAGACCCAGTACTTC.

This clonotype was detected ten times or more. This chain uses TRBV18 with TRBJ2-5; D gene uncertain. CDR1 KGHSH and CDR2 LQKENI come from the germline V gene. CDR3 length equals 14 residues. V lost 5 bases to trimming and J lost 0 bases, with 10 bases between them. The chain's CDR3 is CASSALEYQETQYF. The CDR3 DNA reads as TGTGCCAGCTCAGCGCTGGAGTACCAAGAGACCCAGTACTTC. The entire variable domain, with the rest obtained from reference TRBV18 and TRBJ2-5, is as follows: NAGVMQNPRHLVRRRGQEARLRCSPMKGHSHVYWYRQLPEEGLKFMVYLQKENIIDESGMPKERFSAEFPKEGPSILRIQQVVRGDSAAYFCASSALEYQETQYFGPGTRLLVL.

This clonotype was seen at least ten times. The rearrangement joins TRBV29-1 to TRBJ1-5; 7 bases align to TRBD1. The germline V gene encodes CDR1 SQVTM and CDR2 ANQGSEA. CDR3 size: 13 residues. Losses at the gene ends were 6 bases for V and 5 bases for J; bases not matched to a gene: 7. CDR3 bases: TGCAGCGTAATGGGCAGGGGGGATCAGCCCCAGCATTTT. It specifies CSVMGRGDQPQHF.

This clonotype was seen at least ten times. This chain connects TRBV20-1 to TRBJ2-3, with D perhaps matching TRBD2 (6 bases). The V and J ends lost 0 bases and 2 bases respectively, with 12 bases between them. The CDR3 contains 15 residues. Germline V lookup: CDR1 DFQATT, CDR2 SNEGSKA (reference sequence). The CDR3 DNA sequence: TGCAGTGCTAGAGAGCTGGGGGGTTACACAGATACGCAGTATTTT. Its translation: CSARELGGYTDTQYF.

Ten or more counts support this clonotype. J is TRBJ1-1 and V is TRBV2; 7 positions match TRBD1. Losses at the gene ends were 4 bases for V and 0 bases for J; bases not matched to a gene: 5. This CDR3 comprises 15 residues. Germline V gene data show CDR1 as SNHLY and CDR2 as FYNNEI. The CDR3 here is CASSGEGAVNTEAFF. For the CDR3, the DNA is TGTGCCAGCAGTGGGGAGGGGGCAGTGAACACTGAAGCTTTCTTT.

Remarks on this clonotype: A read error is likely, as this CDR3 ends without the conserved phenylalanine or tryptophan. The DNA is left out, because the CDR3 cannot be placed on it with certainty; the CDR3 is given as TCRdb lists it. The chain carries TRBV28 and TRBJ1-2; the table's D call of TRBD1 was not tested on the DNA. Germline lookup yields CDR1 MDHEN and CDR2 SYDVKM. The CDR3 extends over 15 residues, inclusive of both ends. The CDR3 is CASSYGTGGHYGYTL.

At least ten counts were recorded for this clonotype. The chain joins TRBV20-1 to TRBJ1-1, with 7 bases that match TRBD1. V lost 6 bases to trimming and J lost 0 bases; unmatched junction nucleotides: 10. Germline V lookup: CDR1 DFQATT, CDR2 SNEGSKA (reference sequence). CDR3 length: 15 residues. CDR3 loop: CSATGARVLNTEAFF. The CDR3, as DNA: TGCAGTGCCACAGGGGCCCGCGTACTGAACACTGAAGCTTTCTTT.

This clonotype occurred many times. The chain has TRBV7-9 and TRBJ2-1; 7 nucleotides match TRBD2. The V gene's germline CDR1 is SEHNR and CDR2 FQNEAQ (reference sequence). CDR3 size: 15 residues. V trimming: 0 bases; J trimming: 6 bases; junction bases outside the gene matches: 5. CDR3 sequence (DNA): TGTGCCAGCAGCTTAGCCCTCGGACTAGGCAATGAGCAGTTCTTC. Translating gives CASSLALGLGNEQFF.

This clonotype has a count of ten or more. The V gene is TRBV29-1, the J gene TRBJ2-1, with 7 nucleotides matching TRBD1. CDR3 length: 15 amino acids. The V segment lost 6 bases and the J segment 15 bases; nucleotides outside the gene matches: 23. Germline V gene data show CDR1 as SQVTM and CDR2 as ANQGSEA. CDR3 residues: CSVTTRQGVSSLAFF. CDR3 nucleotides: TGCAGCGTCACAACTAGACAGGGTGTAAGTTCTTTGGCGTTCTTC.

By share, this clonotype ranks as medium-sized. V gene TRBV7-9 combines with J gene TRBJ2-1, with TRBD2 matching over 8 bases. V dropped 5 bases and J dropped 8; count of bases not matched to a gene: 11. Germline values: CDR1 SEHNR, CDR2 FQNEAQ (reference sequence). The length of the CDR3 is 15 residues. For the CDR3, the DNA is TGTGCCAGCAGCCAAGGACTAGCCGGGAGCGATGAGCAGTTCTTC. Translated, it gives CASSQGLAGSDEQFF.

Ten or more counts support this clonotype. The chain employs TRBV11-2 and TRBJ2-1, with TRBD1 matching 8 bases. Unmatched junction bases numbered 3, after V lost 2 bases and J lost 9 bases. Looked up from germline, CDR1 is SGHAT and CDR2 is FQNNGV. The CDR3 is 13 residues long. The CDR3 DNA is TGTGCCAGCAGCTTAAACAGGGGGAGTGAGCAGTTCTTC. This codes for CASSLNRGSEQFF.

This clonotype was counted ten times or more. The chain is built from TRBV5-1 and TRBJ2-7; a possible D gene is TRBD1 (6 bases). The germline CDR1 and CDR2 sequences are SGHRS and YFSETQ. V was shortened by 0 bases and J by 2 bases, with 9 bases between the two germline ends. The CDR3 sequence is 14 residues long. CDR3: CASSLGTGTYEQYF. The CDR3 DNA reads TGCGCCAGCAGCTTGGGAACAGGGACCTACGAGCAGTACTTC.

This clonotype was recorded many times. The chain is built from TRBV20-1 and TRBJ2-2; no clear D gene. Per germline, CDR1 DFQATT and CDR2 SNEGSKA (reference sequence). This CDR3 has 12 residues. For the CDR3, the DNA is TGCAGCAATTCTCCACGGGCCGGGGAGCTGTTTTTT. The encoded protein is CSNSPRAGELFF.

This clonotype was seen repeatedly, ten times or more. This chain uses TRBV6-6 with TRBJ1-6; 8 bases match TRBD1. This CDR3 spans 16 amino acids. Germline-derived CDR1 and CDR2 are MNHNY and SVGAGI (reference sequence). J gave up 2 bases and V 7 bases, and 7 bases lay outside the gene matches. CDR3 coding DNA: TGTGCCAGCACCGACAGGGGTAGGGCCTATAATTCACCCCTCCACTTT. It codes for CASTDRGRAYNSPLHF.

This clonotype has at least ten counts. The V gene is TRBV10-3, the J gene TRBJ1-3; 7 positions agree with TRBD1. This CDR3 spans 18 amino acids. With 5 bases clipped from V and 0 bases from J, the junction kept 13 bases outside the gene matches. Germline V gene sequence: CDR1 ENHRY, CDR2 SYGVKD. The CDR3 here is CAISQTGTTGYSGNTIYF. As DNA, the CDR3 is TGTGCCATCAGTCAGACAGGGACAACCGGCTACTCTGGAAACACCATATATTTT.

By share of the sample, this clonotype is medium-sized. CDR3 DNA sequence: TGTGCCAGTCGATGGGGGACTAACTCCTACGAGCAGTACGTC. This codes for CASRWGTNSYEQYV. The chain joins TRBV6-1 to TRBJ2-7; 7 bases map to TRBD2. Germline CDR1 and CDR2: MNHNS and SASEGT. The CDR3 totals 14 residues. Unmatched junction bases numbered 8, after V lost 9 bases and J lost 0 bases.

This clonotype was found many times. The chain joins TRBV11-3 to TRBJ2-3; 12 bases match TRBD1. Germline V gene lookup returns CDR1 SGHNT and CDR2 YENEEA. V was clipped by 8 bases and J by 6 bases; unmatched bases: 6. The length of the CDR3 is 14 residues. In DNA, the CDR3 is TGTGCCAGCTCGGGACAGGGGGCACCCGATACGCAGTATTTT. Amino acid sequence: CASSGQGAPDTQYF.

In this sample, this clonotype turned up many times. The chain links TRBV20-1 to TRBJ1-3; the D is unclear. Germline CDR1 is DFQATT and CDR2 is SNEGSKA (reference sequence). The CDR3 totals 15 residues. The V end lost 0 bases, the J end lost 0 bases, and 9 bases lay between the germline ends. CDR3 residues: CSARDPTYSGNTIYF. The CDR3 DNA follows: TGCAGTGCTAGAGATCCCACCTACTCTGGAAACACCATATATTTT.

This clonotype showed up many times. The chain joins TRBV18 to TRBJ2-5; D uncertain. The CDR3 runs to 14 residues. The V and J ends lost 3 bases and 2 bases respectively, with 10 bases between them. Germline CDR1 KGHSH, CDR2 LQKENI. This CDR3 is CASSPQDGQETQYF. CDR3 nucleotides: TGTGCCAGCTCACCCCAGGACGGGCAAGAGACCCAGTACTTC. Using reference TRBV18 and TRBJ2-5 for the parts outside the CDR3, the full variable domain is NAGVMQNPRHLVRRRGQEARLRCSPMKGHSHVYWYRQLPEEGLKFMVYLQKENIIDESGMPKERFSAEFPKEGPSILRIQQVVRGDSAAYFCASSPQDGQETQYFGPGTRLLVL.

This clonotype is medium-sized within its sample. The J gene is TRBJ2-1, the V gene TRBV5-6, with TRBD1 matching over 8 bases. V lost 1 base and J lost 4; bases outside the gene matches: 4. Germline V gene data show CDR1 as SGHDT and CDR2 as YYEEEE. CDR3 size: 15 residues. DNA for the CDR3: TGTGCCAGCAGCTTGTGGGACAGGCCGTACAATGAGCAGTTCTTC. Protein sequence: CASSLWDRPYNEQFF.

The V gene is TRBV6-5, the J gene TRBJ2-6; D not resolved. Germline loops: CDR1 MNHEY, CDR2 SVGAGI. V lost 0 bases and J 2 bases, leaving 8 bases between the germline ends. The CDR3 consists of 16 residues. CDR3 loop: CASSYSTLAGANVLTF. Written as DNA, the CDR3 is TGTGCCAGCAGTTACTCGACTCTGGCTGGGGCCAACGTCCTGACTTTC.